Included here is one T cell receptor (beta chain) sequence, with context. Its target is unknown. Full-length variable regions came from constant-region reverse primers plus semi-nested Nested Universal Primer A PCR. TCRdb reprocessed the 5' RACE reads via MiXCR and lists one record per CDR3 protein. The repertoire holds fewer than 55,000 distinct CDR3 sequences, with roughly 22% as singletons. Study-wide points: Tumor-infiltrating Treg TCR alpha and beta sequences overlapped most with tumor naive CD4+ T cells, then blood naive.

Cells sorted as Tregs were CD4+, CD25+ and CD127-/low. The sequence derives from a female donor with breast cancer. The sequencing input was Tregs sorted from a lymph node.

The CDR3 DNA reads as TGTGCCAGCAGCTTAGAGTTCGTTGTCAGGGGGAACACCGGGGAGCTGTTTTTT. Translating gives CASSLEFVVRGNTGELFF. The chain carries TRBV7-2 and TRBJ2-2, with a tentative D call TRBD1 (6 bases). Trimming cost V 1 base and J 1 base, with 16 bases left between them. Germline V gene lookup returns CDR1 SGHTA and CDR2 FQGNSA. CDR3 length: 18 amino acids.